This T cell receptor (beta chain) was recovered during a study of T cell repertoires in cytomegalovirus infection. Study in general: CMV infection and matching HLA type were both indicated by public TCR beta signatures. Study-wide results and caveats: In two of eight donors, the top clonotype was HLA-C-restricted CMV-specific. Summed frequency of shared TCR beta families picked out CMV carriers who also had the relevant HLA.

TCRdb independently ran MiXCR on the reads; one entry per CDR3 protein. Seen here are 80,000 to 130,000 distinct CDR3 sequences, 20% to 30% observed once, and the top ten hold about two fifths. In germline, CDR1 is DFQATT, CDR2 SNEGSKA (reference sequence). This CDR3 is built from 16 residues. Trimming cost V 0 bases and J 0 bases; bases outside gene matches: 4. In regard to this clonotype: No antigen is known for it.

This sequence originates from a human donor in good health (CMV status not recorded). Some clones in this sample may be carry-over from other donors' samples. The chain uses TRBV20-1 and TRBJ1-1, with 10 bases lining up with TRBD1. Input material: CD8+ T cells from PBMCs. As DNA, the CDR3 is TGCAGTGCTAGAGATCGCGACAGGGGGCTGAACACTGAAGCTTTCTTT. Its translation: CSARDRDRGLNTEAFF.